The rows below give T cell receptor beta chains drawn from one sample of a study of blood T cell repertoires in COVID-19. TCRdb's copy holds only in-frame clones and misses some; the assay was immunoSEQ multiplex PCR. The table lists around 240,000 clones, about 90% of them singletons. Sequencing was performed on peripheral blood. The receptors stem from a woman in her twenties or thirties who had recovered from COVID-19. Each CDR3 is given with its conserved first and last residue. The order of the fields is CDR3 length, J gene, V gene, D gene, clone size, CDR3 DNA, CDR3 protein. A D gene is named only where the DNA matches it firmly. Clone size is stated in some rows and not others, as once, few, many or a class when expanded.

cdr3_length: 16
j_call: TRBJ1-6
v_call: TRBV5-6
d_call: -
clone_size: -
cdr3_nt: TGTGCCAGCAGCTCGCTTGACAGACGGTCTAATTCACCCCTCCACTTT
cdr3_aa: CASSSLDRRSNSPLHF

cdr3_length: 13
j_call: TRBJ2-7
v_call: TRBV27
d_call: -
clone_size: -
cdr3_nt: TGTGCCAGCAGTTTAAAGAGTAACTACGAGCAGTACTTC
cdr3_aa: CASSLKSNYEQYF

cdr3_length: 14
j_call: TRBJ1-1
v_call: TRBV2
d_call: -
clone_size: -
cdr3_nt: TGTGCCAGCAGTGACGACGGGGTGAACACTGAAGCTTTCTTT
cdr3_aa: CASSDDGVNTEAFF

cdr3_length: 18
j_call: TRBJ1-3
v_call: TRBV9
d_call: TRBD1
clone_size: -
cdr3_nt: TGTGCCAGCAGCCCTACACCATTAGACAGGGCGAAAGGAAACACCATATATTTT
cdr3_aa: CASSPTPLDRAKGNTIYF

cdr3_length: 17
j_call: TRBJ2-7
v_call: TRBV6-2/TRBV6-3
d_call: TRBD1
clone_size: once
cdr3_nt: TGTGCCAGCAGTCTAAACCTCCGGGACAGGGTAACCTACGAGCAGTACTTC
cdr3_aa: CASSLNLRDRVTYEQYF

cdr3_length: 15
j_call: TRBJ2-3
v_call: TRBV27
d_call: -
clone_size: -
cdr3_nt: TGTGCCAGCAGTTTACCGGGAGCCAACACAGATACGCAGTATTTT
cdr3_aa: CASSLPGANTDTQYF

cdr3_length: 16
j_call: TRBJ1-2
v_call: TRBV15
d_call: -
clone_size: -
cdr3_nt: TGTGCCACCAGCAGAGATTTAGGCAGAGGCTTTACCGGCTACACCTTC
cdr3_aa: CATSRDLGRGFTGYTF

cdr3_length: 12
j_call: TRBJ1-2
v_call: TRBV2
d_call: TRBD1
clone_size: -
cdr3_nt: TGTGCCAGCAAACAGGGGGACTATGGCTACACCTTC
cdr3_aa: CASKQGDYGYTF

cdr3_length: 15
j_call: TRBJ2-1
v_call: TRBV5-1
d_call: TRBD2
clone_size: -
cdr3_nt: TGCGCCAGCAGCCCCCTAGCGGGGGGCCCGGGTGAGCAGTTCTTC
cdr3_aa: CASSPLAGGPGEQFF

cdr3_length: 13
j_call: TRBJ2-7
v_call: TRBV6-5
d_call: -
clone_size: -
cdr3_nt: TGTGCCACCCGGGACTCGAGAAACTACGAGCAGTACTTC
cdr3_aa: CATRDSRNYEQYF

cdr3_length: 15
j_call: TRBJ1-5
v_call: TRBV27
d_call: -
clone_size: -
cdr3_nt: TGTGCCAGCAGCCTTCGGTGGGAGGGCAATCAGCCCCAGCATTTT
cdr3_aa: CASSLRWEGNQPQHF

cdr3_length: 15
j_call: TRBJ2-1
v_call: TRBV11-1
d_call: -
clone_size: -
cdr3_nt: TGTGCCAGCAGCTTAGCGTACGAGAGCTACAATGAGCAGTTCTTC
cdr3_aa: CASSLAYESYNEQFF

cdr3_length: 15
j_call: TRBJ2-2
v_call: TRBV28
d_call: -
clone_size: -
cdr3_nt: TGTGCCAGCAGTTTTACAGGGACCAACACCGGGGAGCTGTTTTTT
cdr3_aa: CASSFTGTNTGELFF

cdr3_length: 16
j_call: TRBJ2-5
v_call: TRBV6-5
d_call: TRBD2
clone_size: -
cdr3_nt: TGTGCCAGCAGTTACTCAGCGGGGAAACAGGTGGAGACCCAGTACTTC
cdr3_aa: CASSYSAGKQVETQYF

cdr3_length: 19
j_call: TRBJ2-5
v_call: TRBV7-2
d_call: TRBD2
clone_size: -
cdr3_nt: TGTGCCAGCAGCCCGCGCTCTAGCGGGGGGTTCCGGCCCCACGGGACCCAGTACTTC
cdr3_aa: CASSPRSSGGFRPHGTQYF

cdr3_length: 14
j_call: TRBJ2-7
v_call: TRBV6-5
d_call: TRBD1
clone_size: -
cdr3_nt: TGTGCCAGCACCCAGGGGGTAGGGGTTTACGAGCAGTACTTC
cdr3_aa: CASTQGVGVYEQYF

cdr3_length: 16
j_call: TRBJ1-1
v_call: TRBV5-4
d_call: TRBD1
clone_size: -
cdr3_nt: TGTGCCAGCAGCTTGGCCAAGGGGGCGGTAGGCACTGAAGCTTTCTTT
cdr3_aa: CASSLAKGAVGTEAFF

cdr3_length: 13
j_call: TRBJ2-1
v_call: TRBV12-5
d_call: TRBD1
clone_size: -
cdr3_nt: TGTGCTAGTGAACAGGGGGGTTACAATGAGCAGTTCTTC
cdr3_aa: CASEQGGYNEQFF

cdr3_length: 14
j_call: TRBJ2-7
v_call: TRBV5-1
d_call: TRBD1
clone_size: once
cdr3_nt: TGCGCCAGCAGCGGACAGGGGGCGGGCGGGGAGCAGTACTTC
cdr3_aa: CASSGQGAGGEQYF

cdr3_length: 15
j_call: TRBJ1-4
v_call: TRBV5-1
d_call: TRBD1
clone_size: -
cdr3_nt: TGCGCCAGCAGCGCCGAGGGGGCGACTAATGAAAAACTGTTTTTT
cdr3_aa: CASSAEGATNEKLFF

cdr3_length: 15
j_call: TRBJ2-3
v_call: TRBV7-9
d_call: TRBD1
clone_size: -
cdr3_nt: TGTGCCAGCAGCTTTCGGACAGGTGAAGGTGATACGCAGTATTTT
cdr3_aa: CASSFRTGEGDTQYF

cdr3_length: 15
j_call: TRBJ2-3
v_call: TRBV6-5
d_call: -
clone_size: -
cdr3_nt: TGTGCCAGCAGTTCCTTGGCGTCTAGCACAAATACGCAGTATTTT
cdr3_aa: CASSSLASSTNTQYF